The present T cell receptor (beta chain) was sequenced within a study of beta chain features in type 1 diabetes. The CDR3 consists of 14 residues. Germline V gene lookup returns CDR1 MNHNS and CDR2 SASEGT. Trimming stripped 7 bases from V and 1 base from J, with 13 bases between. Study-level results: All four CD4+ subsets from Type 1 diabetes patients carried moderately but significantly shorter TCRB CDR3s. Sequencing of cDNA might inflate the share of cells that strongly express TCR.

Every single donor gave one heparinised blood draw, and these averaged around 0.12 L. Each of the CD4+ naive, central memory, regulatory and stem cell-like memory populations was sorted via CD45RO/CCR7/CD25/CD127/CD95/CD27. In the case of this clone: The antigen remains undetermined.

TCRB transcripts that were expressed got sequenced, as all of the isolated RNA had been reverse transcribed. The protocol was immunoSEQ multiplex PCR, while the TCRdb copy is restricted to in-frame clones and leaves out a portion. The sample holds 130,000 to 150,000 clones, about an eighth seen once. The genes are TRBV6-1 and TRBJ1-1; tentatively, D is TRBD1 (5 bases). Sequencing was done on a sample of central memory CD4+ T cells from blood. This receptor was identified in a man aged 18 to 29 with type 1 diabetes. In nucleotides, the CDR3 is TGTGCCAGCAATCAGAACAGGAGGAACACTGAAGCTTTCTTT. This gives the protein CASNQNRRNTEAFF.